The T cell receptor beta chain described here comes from a study of cytomegalovirus exposure and HLA in healthy donors. Study overall: A prior analysis found about 120 million unique TCR beta sequences from 170 million or so T cells.

The PCR was carried out with 60 Vbeta primers and 13 Jbeta primers. The assay was immunoSEQ multiplex PCR, and TCRdb's table has in-frame clones only and misses some. There are fewer than 85,000 clones in the sample, with about 4.2% held by the top ten. As regards this clone: The target antigen is unknown.

Study conclusions and caveats: In an earlier analysis, most TCR beta V segments were productive about 87% or about 30% of the time. According to a later analysis, most TCR beta chains associated with CMV appeared HLA-restricted. One later analysis reportedly identified an Asian-associated ancestry cluster that showed fewer N-insertions than the approximately 600-donor mean.

Germline assignment: CDR1 MNHEY and CDR2 SMNVEV (reference sequence). V dropped 8 bases and J dropped 2; count of bases not matched to a gene: 14. This CDR3 is 16 amino acids long. This rearrangement joins TRBV27 to TRBJ1-2, with TRBD1 matching over 7 bases. The origin of this receptor is a young man in good health and CMV-seronegative. What was sequenced was PBMCs. The CDR3 DNA reads TGTGCCAGCCGGTTACAGGGGTTCCTTGGGAACTATGGCTACACCTTC. Protein: CASRLQGFLGNYGYTF.